This T cell receptor beta chain was retrieved from a study of blood T cell repertoires in COVID-19. The CDR3 length is 14 residues. Germline lookup yields CDR1 SGHNT and CDR2 YENEEA. After removal of 0 bases from V and 6 bases from J, the junction contained 1 base not matched to a gene. Sequenced by immunoSEQ multiplex PCR; TCRdb stores in-frame clones only, minus some. The table includes about 36,000 clones, 90% detected once. The chain joins TRBV11-3 to TRBJ2-2; 7 nucleotides match TRBD2. Material for sequencing was peripheral blood. The receptor was derived from a human donor in a cohort sampled during active COVID-19. The CDR3 bases are TGTGCCAGCAGCTTAGATGGGGGGGCCGGGGAGCTGTTTTTT. Translation: CASSLDGGAGELFF.